Reported below is one TCR beta chain. The antigen remains unidentified. These data are taken from a study of cytomegalovirus exposure and HLA in healthy donors. Study results and caveats: In terms of immune exposure information, only CMV serostatus was available. It was likely that a cluster of highly shared sequence variants was a sequencing artifact. A later analysis linked around 15,000 TCR beta sequences to HLA alleles at 0.05 false discovery rate.

PCR primers comprised 60 Vbeta and 13 Jbeta primers. Libraries were prepared by immunoSEQ multiplex PCR; TCRdb keeps only in-frame clonotypes and omits some of them. The sample contains 150,000 to 200,000 clones, around 73% of which appear only once. Trimming removed 7 bases from V and 1 base from J, with 11 bases in between. This CDR3 spans 14 amino acids. Germline lookup yields CDR1 MNHNY and CDR2 SVGAGI (reference sequence). The source is a male donor in good health and CMV-seronegative. Sequencing was done on a sample of PBMCs. This chain joins TRBV6-6 and TRBJ1-5, with a possible D match to TRBD1 (5 bases). In nucleotides, the CDR3 is TGTGCCAGCAACCCCCGGGGGAGCAATCAGCCCCAGCATTTT. Its translation is CASNPRGSNQPQHF.